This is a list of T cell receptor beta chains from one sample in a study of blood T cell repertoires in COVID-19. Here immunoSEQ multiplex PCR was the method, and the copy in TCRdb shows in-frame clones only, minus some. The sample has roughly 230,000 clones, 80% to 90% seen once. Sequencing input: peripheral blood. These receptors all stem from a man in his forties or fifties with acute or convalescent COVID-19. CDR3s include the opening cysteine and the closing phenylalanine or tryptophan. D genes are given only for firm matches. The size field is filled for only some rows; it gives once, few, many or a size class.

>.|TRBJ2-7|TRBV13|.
CASSQGHGYEQYF
TGTGCCAGCAGTCAGGGACATGGTTACGAGCAGTACTTC
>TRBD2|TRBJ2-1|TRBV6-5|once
CASSLSGGPGNEQFF
TGTGCCAGCAGCCTTAGCGGGGGGCCGGGAAATGAGCAGTTCTTC
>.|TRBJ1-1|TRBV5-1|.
CASSVQTGGYTEAFF
TGCGCCAGCAGCGTGCAGACAGGAGGATACACTGAAGCTTTCTTT
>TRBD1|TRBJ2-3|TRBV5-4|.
CASSIPGQALDTQYF
TGTGCCAGCAGCATCCCGGGACAGGCCCTTGATACGCAGTATTTT
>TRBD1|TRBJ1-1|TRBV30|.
CAFRTGSTEAFF
TGTGCCTTCCGGACAGGGAGCACTGAAGCTTTCTTT
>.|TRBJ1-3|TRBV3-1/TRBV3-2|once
CASSQEWGPGNTIYF
TGTGCCAGCAGCCAAGAGTGGGGGCCTGGAAACACCATATATTTT
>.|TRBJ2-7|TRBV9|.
CASSVADTYEQYF
TGTGCCAGCAGCGTAGCGGACACGTACGAGCAGTACTTC
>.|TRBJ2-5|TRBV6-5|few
CACSWGRQETQYF
TGTGCCTGCAGTTGGGGGCGCCAGGAGACCCAGTACTTC
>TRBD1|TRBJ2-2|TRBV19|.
CASSTRGPNTGELFF
TGTGCCTCCTCCACCAGGGGGCCAAACACCGGGGAGCTGTTTTTT
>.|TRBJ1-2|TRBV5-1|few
CASTLGAPNYGYTF
TGCGCCAGCACCCTAGGGGCCCCTAACTATGGCTACACCTTC
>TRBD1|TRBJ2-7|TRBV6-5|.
CASSSLQGSTYEQYF
TGTGCCAGCAGTTCGCTACAGGGGTCCACTTACGAGCAGTACTTC
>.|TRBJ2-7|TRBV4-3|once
CASSQKATGTYEQYF
TGCGCCAGCAGCCAGAAGGCAACGGGGACCTACGAGCAGTACTTC
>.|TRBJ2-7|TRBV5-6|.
CASSLSWREAYEQYF
TGTGCCAGCAGCTTGAGCTGGCGTGAGGCCTACGAGCAGTACTTC
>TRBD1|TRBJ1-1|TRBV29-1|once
CSAGDRGGTEAFF
TGCAGCGCGGGGGACAGGGGAGGCACTGAAGCTTTCTTT
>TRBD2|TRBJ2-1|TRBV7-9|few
CASSPRGGQNNEQFF
TGTGCCAGCAGCCCCCGGGGGGGCCAAAACAATGAGCAGTTCTTC
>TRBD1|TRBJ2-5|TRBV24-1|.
CATSDFGQGEETQYF
TGTGCCACCAGTGATTTTGGACAGGGAGAAGAGACCCAGTACTTC
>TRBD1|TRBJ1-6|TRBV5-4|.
CASSTGTGNSPLHF
TGTGCCAGCAGCACAGGGACAGGGAATTCACCCCTCCACTTT
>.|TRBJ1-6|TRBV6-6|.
CASSPGEGSYNSPLHF
TGTGCCAGCAGCCCAGGGGAGGGCTCCTATAATTCACCCCTCCACTTT
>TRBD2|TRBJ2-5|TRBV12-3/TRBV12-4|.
CASTPSSGETQYF
TGTGCCAGCACCCCTAGTAGCGGGGAGACCCAGTACTTC
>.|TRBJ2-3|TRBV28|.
CASSVRGAGTDTQYF
TGTGCCAGCAGTGTTCGTGGGGCGGGAACAGATACGCAGTATTTT
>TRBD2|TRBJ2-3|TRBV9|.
CASKAGGASSTDTQYF
TGTGCCAGCAAAGCGGGGGGGGCATCTAGCACAGATACGCAGTATTTT
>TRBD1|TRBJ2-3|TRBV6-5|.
CASSRQGHTQYF
TGTGCCAGCAGTCGACAGGGGCATACGCAGTATTTT
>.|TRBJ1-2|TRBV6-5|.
CASSPMGGAYGYTF
TGTGCCAGCAGCCCCATGGGGGGTGCCTATGGCTACACCTTC
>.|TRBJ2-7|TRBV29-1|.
CSVDGQGNEQYF
TGCAGCGTTGATGGCCAGGGCAACGAGCAGTACTTC
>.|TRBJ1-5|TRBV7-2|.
CASSLVPGGGQPQHF
TGTGCCAGCAGCTTGGTTCCTGGCGGAGGTCAGCCCCAGCATTTT
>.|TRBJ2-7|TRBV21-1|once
CASSKEGDRLRYEQYF
TGTGCCAGCAGCAAAGAAGGGGACAGGTTACGGTACGAGCAGTACTTC
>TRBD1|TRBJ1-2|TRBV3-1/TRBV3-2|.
CASSQGNRGQDYTF
TGTGCCAGCAGCCAAGGGAACAGGGGGCAGGACTACACCTTC
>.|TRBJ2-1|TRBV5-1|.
CASSLGDSSYNEQFF
TGCGCCAGCAGCTTGGGGGACTCCTCCTACAATGAGCAGTTCTTC
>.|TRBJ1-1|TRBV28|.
CASSFGWAANTEAFF
TGTGCCAGCAGTTTCGGTTGGGCTGCGAACACTGAAGCTTTCTTT
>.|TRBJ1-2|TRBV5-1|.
CASSLAPGNNYGYTF
TGCGCCAGCAGCTTGGCTCCAGGGAACAACTATGGCTACACCTTC
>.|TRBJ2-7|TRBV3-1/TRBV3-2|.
CASRDAGMEIYEQYF
TGTGCCAGCAGGGACGCCGGGATGGAGATTTACGAGCAGTACTTC
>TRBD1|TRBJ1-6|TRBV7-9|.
CASSPAAGGISPLHF
TGTGCCAGCAGCCCCGCGGCAGGGGGCATTTCACCCCTCCACTTT
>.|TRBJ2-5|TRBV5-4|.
CASSLGPGGETQYF
TGTGCCAGCAGCTTGGGGCCGGGCGGGGAGACCCAGTACTTC
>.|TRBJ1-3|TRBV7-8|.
CASSLVAVNSGNTIYF
TGTGCCAGCAGCTTAGTGGCAGTGAACTCTGGAAACACCATATATTTT
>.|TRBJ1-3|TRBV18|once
CASSPSVGNTIYF
TGTGCCAGCTCACCGTCCGTCGGAAACACCATATATTTT
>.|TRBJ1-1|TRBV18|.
CASSTSGETEAFF
TGTGCCAGCTCGACCAGTGGGGAGACTGAAGCTTTCTTT
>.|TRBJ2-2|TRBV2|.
CATRTAWGTGELFF
TGTGCCACCCGGACAGCCTGGGGCACCGGGGAGCTGTTTTTT
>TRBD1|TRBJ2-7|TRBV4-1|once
CASSSNTQGAYEQYF
TGCGCCAGCAGCTCTAATACCCAGGGGGCCTACGAGCAGTACTTC
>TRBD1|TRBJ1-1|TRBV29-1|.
CSVQVRTGGTEAFF
TGCAGCGTTCAAGTACGGACAGGGGGCACTGAAGCTTTCTTT
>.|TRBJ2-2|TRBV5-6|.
CASSLFARKSNTGELFF
TGTGCCAGCAGCTTGTTCGCCAGAAAATCGAACACCGGGGAGCTGTTTTTT
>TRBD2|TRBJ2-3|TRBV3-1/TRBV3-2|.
CASSHPTPGLITDTQYF
TGTGCCAGCAGCCATCCGACTCCGGGACTAATCACAGATACGCAGTATTTT
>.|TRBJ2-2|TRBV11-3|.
CASSLGSQGSTGELFF
TGTGCCAGCAGCTTAGGGTCCCAGGGGAGCACCGGGGAGCTGTTTTTT
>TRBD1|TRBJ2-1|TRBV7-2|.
CASSLGPGQGPYNEQFF
TGTGCCAGCAGCTTAGGACCGGGACAGGGGCCCTACAATGAGCAGTTCTTC
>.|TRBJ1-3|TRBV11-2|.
CASSLDSREGNTIYF
TGTGCCAGCAGCTTAGATAGTCGGGAAGGAAACACCATATATTTT
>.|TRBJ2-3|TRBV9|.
CASSAGGALTDTQYF
TGTGCCAGCAGCGCGGGCGGGGCTCTCACAGATACGCAGTATTTT
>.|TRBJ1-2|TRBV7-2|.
CASSLIVTGSYGYTF
TGTGCCAGCAGTCTTATAGTGACGGGTAGTTATGGCTACACCTTC
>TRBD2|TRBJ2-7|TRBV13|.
CASSSGLAGIYEQYF
TGTGCCAGCAGCTCAGGACTAGCGGGGATCTACGAGCAGTACTTC
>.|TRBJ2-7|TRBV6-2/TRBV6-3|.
CASSYAGRPYEQYF
TGTGCCAGCAGTTACGCGGGGAGGCCCTACGAGCAGTACTTC
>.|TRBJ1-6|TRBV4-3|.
CASSKYVNTGNSPLHF
TGCGCCAGCAGCAAGTATGTGAACACGGGTAATTCACCCCTCCACTTT
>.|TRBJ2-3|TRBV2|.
CASKYSLGTDTQYF
TGTGCCAGCAAGTACTCGCTGGGCACAGATACGCAGTATTTT
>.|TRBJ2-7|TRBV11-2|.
CASRRTEYEQYF
TGTGCCAGCAGACGAACAGAGTACGAGCAGTACTTC
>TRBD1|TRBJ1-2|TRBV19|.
CASSLRDSSYGYTF
TGTGCCAGTAGTCTCCGGGACAGTTCCTATGGCTACACCTTC
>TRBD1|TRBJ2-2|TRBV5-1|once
CASSLIATGQENTGELFF
TGCGCCAGCAGCTTGATAGCCACGGGACAGGAGAACACCGGGGAGCTGTTTTTT
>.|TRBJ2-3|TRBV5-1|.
CASRSQGEGDTQYF
TGCGCCAGCAGGTCACAGGGGGAGGGAGATACGCAGTATTTT
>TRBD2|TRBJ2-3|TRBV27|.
CASSKRGSPLWTDTQYF
TGTGCCAGCAGTAAGCGGGGGTCCCCGCTTTGGACAGATACGCAGTATTTT
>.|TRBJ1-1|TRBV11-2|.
CASSSRPGYTEAFF
TGTGCCAGCAGCTCTCGTCCCGGGTACACTGAAGCTTTCTTT
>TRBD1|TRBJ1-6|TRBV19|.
CASKGQGDNSPLHF
TGTGCCAGTAAGGGACAGGGGGATAATTCACCCCTCCACTTT
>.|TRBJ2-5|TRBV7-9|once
CASSPGGYQETQYF
TGTGCCAGCAGCCCGGGGGGCTACCAAGAGACCCAGTACTTC
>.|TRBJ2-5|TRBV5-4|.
CASSLASGETQYF
TGTGCCAGCAGCTTGGCATCCGGGGAGACCCAGTACTTC